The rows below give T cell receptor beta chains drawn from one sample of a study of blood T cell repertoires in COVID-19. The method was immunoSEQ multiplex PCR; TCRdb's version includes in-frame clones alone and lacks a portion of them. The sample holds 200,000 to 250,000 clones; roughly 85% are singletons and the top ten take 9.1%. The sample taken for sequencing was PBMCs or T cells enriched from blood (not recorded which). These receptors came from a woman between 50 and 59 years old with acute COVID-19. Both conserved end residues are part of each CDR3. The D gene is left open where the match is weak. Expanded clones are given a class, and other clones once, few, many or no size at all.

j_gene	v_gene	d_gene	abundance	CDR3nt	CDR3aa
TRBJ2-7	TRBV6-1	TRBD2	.	TGTGCCAGCAGTGAAGCGCGACTAGCTGTCGAGCAGTACTTC	CASSEARLAVEQYF
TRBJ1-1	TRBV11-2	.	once	TGTGCCAGCAGCCCCCCGGGAGCTCCTAGGCACACTGAAGCTTTCTTT	CASSPPGAPRHTEAFF
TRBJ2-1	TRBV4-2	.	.	TGTGCCAGCAGCCAAGCTTTACAGGGAGGGTTGGCCTCCTACAATGAGCAGTTCTTC	CASSQALQGGLASYNEQFF
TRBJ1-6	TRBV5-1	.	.	TGCGCCAGCAGCTTGGAGGGGGGGCCCCTCCACTTT	CASSLEGGPLHF
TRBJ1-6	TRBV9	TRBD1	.	TGTGCCAGCGGGGGGACAGCCAATTCACCCCTCCACTTT	CASGGTANSPLHF
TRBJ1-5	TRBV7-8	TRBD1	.	TGTGCCAGCAGCTTAGAAGGACAGGTCAATCAGCCCCAGCATTTT	CASSLEGQVNQPQHF
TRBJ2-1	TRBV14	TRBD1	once	TGTGCCAGCAGCCAACCGTCCCCAGGGGGAAATGAGCAGTTCTTC	CASSQPSPGGNEQFF
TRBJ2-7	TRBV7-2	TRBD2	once	TGTGCCAGCAGCGTAACTAGCGGGGGCTACGAGCAGTACTTC	CASSVTSGGYEQYF
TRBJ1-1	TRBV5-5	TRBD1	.	TGTGCCAGCAGCCCTCGTGAGGGGGCGATGAACACTGAAGCTTTCTTT	CASSPREGAMNTEAFF
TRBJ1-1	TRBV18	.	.	TGTGCCAGCTCACCAAACTGGGGGGGAAGCACTGAAGCTTTCTTT	CASSPNWGGSTEAFF
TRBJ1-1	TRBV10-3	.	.	TGTGCCATCAGTGAGTCGAGGGGGACTGAAGCTTTCTTT	CAISESRGTEAFF
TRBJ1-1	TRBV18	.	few	TGTGCCAGCTCCGTGGGGGGGAACACTGAAGCTTTCTTT	CASSVGGNTEAFF
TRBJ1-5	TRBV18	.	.	TGTGCCAGCTCACCAAGTTCAGGGAACGGCCAGCCCCAGCATTTT	CASSPSSGNGQPQHF
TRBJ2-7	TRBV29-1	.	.	TGCAGCGTTGTTGGGGGGGGCGTTTACGAGCAGTACTTC	CSVVGGGVYEQYF
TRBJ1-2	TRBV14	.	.	TGTGCCAGCAGCCAAGCGGCTAACTATGGCTACACCTTC	CASSQAANYGYTF
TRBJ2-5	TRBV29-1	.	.	TGCAGCGTTGATTTCAGGGGACGGGAGACCCAGTACTTC	CSVDFRGRETQYF
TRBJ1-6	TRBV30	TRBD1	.	TGTGCCTGGGGCGGGACAGGCAGGACACCCCTCCACTTT	CAWGGTGRTPLHF